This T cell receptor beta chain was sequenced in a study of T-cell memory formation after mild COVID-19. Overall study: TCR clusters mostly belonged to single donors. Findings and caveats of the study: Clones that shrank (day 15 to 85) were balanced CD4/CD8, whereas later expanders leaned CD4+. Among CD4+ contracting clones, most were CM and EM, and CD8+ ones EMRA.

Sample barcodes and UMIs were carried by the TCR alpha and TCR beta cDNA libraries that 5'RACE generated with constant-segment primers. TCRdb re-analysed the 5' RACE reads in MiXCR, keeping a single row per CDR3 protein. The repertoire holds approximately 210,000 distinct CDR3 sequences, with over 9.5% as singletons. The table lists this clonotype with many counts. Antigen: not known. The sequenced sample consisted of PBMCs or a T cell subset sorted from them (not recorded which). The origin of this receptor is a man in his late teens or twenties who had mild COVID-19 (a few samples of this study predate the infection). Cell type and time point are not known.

The CDR3 nucleotides read TGTGCCAGTGGGACAGGCGGTCAGCCCCAGCATTTT. Its protein is CASGTGGQPQHF. The V gene is TRBV6-6, the J gene TRBJ1-5, with 8 bases that match TRBD1. Germline CDR1 reads MNHNY; CDR2 reads SVGAGI (reference sequence). Germline trimming cut 9 bases from V and 6 bases from J; bases unmatched to any gene: 4. The CDR3 contains 12 residues.